Below, 30 T cell receptor beta chains from the same sample are listed, as sequenced in a study of T-cell reconstitution after alpha-beta-depleted transplantation in children. Preparing the TCRbeta library involved the use of unique molecular identifiers. Each CDR3 protein gets one entry after TCRdb re-called the PCR reads with MiXCR. The sample yields approximately 220,000 distinct CDR3 sequences, roughly a sixth seen once. The sample in question was PBMCs, mostly from graft donor cells, obtained 360 days after TCRalphabeta/CD19-depleted stem cell transplant. These receptors all stem from a male patient aged 2 to 9 who had a stem cell transplant for acute lymphoblastic leukemia, so the T cells may come from the graft donor.

This clonotype appeared a few times. The gene calls are TRBV4-3 and TRBJ2-1; the D is unclear. The CDR3 covers 16 residues. Looked up from germline, CDR1 is LGHNA and CDR2 is YSLEER. V was clipped by 0 bases and J by 0 bases, with 9 bases between them. CDR3 nucleotide sequence: TGCGCCAGCAGCCAAGAACCGCCCAGCTCCTACAATGAGCAGTTCTTC. Protein sequence: CASSQEPPSSYNEQFF.

The chain has TRBV5-6 and TRBJ2-7; 8 bases align to TRBD2. The CDR3 has 15 amino acids. Per the germline V gene, CDR1 is SGHDT and CDR2 is YYEEEE. The ends lost 4 bases at V and 0 bases at J; junction bases unmatched: 6. The DNA of the CDR3 is TGTGCCAGCAGCCCTTTAGCGGGGAGCTCCTACGAGCAGTACTTC. It is translated as CASSPLAGSSYEQYF. The variable domain in full, completed from reference TRBV5-6 and TRBJ2-7, reads DAGVTQSPTHLIKTRGQQVTLRCSPKSGHDTVSWYQQALGQGPQFIFQYYEEEERQRGNFPDRFSGHQFPNYSSELNVNALLLGDSALYLCASSPLAGSSYEQYFGPGTRLTVT.

In this sample, this clonotype turned up a few times. The genes are TRBV20-1 and TRBJ2-1; 9 nucleotides match TRBD2. Germline assignment: CDR1 DFQATT and CDR2 SNEGSKA (reference sequence). CDR3 length: 12 amino acids. V gave up 5 bases and J gave up 8 bases; unmatched junction bases: 4. The CDR3 DNA sequence: TGCAGTGCTGTTTGGACTAGCGATGAGCAGTTCTTC. This codes for CSAVWTSDEQFF.

This clonotype was found a few times. The chain joins TRBV20-1 to TRBJ2-1; D call uncertain. Trimming stripped 6 bases from V and 0 bases from J, with 9 bases between. Germline loops: CDR1 DFQATT, CDR2 SNEGSKA (reference sequence). The CDR3 covers 13 residues. CDR3 nucleotides: TGCAGTGCCCTGGGGATCTCCTACAATGAGCAGTTCTTC. It yields the protein CSALGISYNEQFF.

CDR3 protein: CASSYLPRRSGADTQYF. The CDR3, as DNA: TGTGCCAGCAGTTACCTGCCCAGGAGGTCTGGTGCAGATACGCAGTATTTT. The rearrangement links TRBV6-5 to TRBJ2-3, with D perhaps TRBD2 (5 bases). The V gene's germline CDR1 is MNHEY and CDR2 SVGAGI. V dropped 2 bases and J dropped 4 bases, with 19 bases sitting between them. This CDR3 has 17 amino acids.

The chain links TRBV3-1 to TRBJ2-2; the match to TRBD2 covers 9 bases. V shed 4 bases and J 6 bases; nucleotides not matched to a gene: 6. The CDR3 contains 15 residues. The V gene's germline CDR1 is LGHDT and CDR2 YNNKEL (reference sequence). In DNA, the CDR3 is TGTGCCAGCAGCCTGGGGACTAGCAGTTCCGGGGAGCTGTTTTTT. This codes for CASSLGTSSSGELFF.

V gene TRBV30 combines with J gene TRBJ2-5, with 7 bases matching TRBD2. The ends lost 4 bases at V and 7 bases at J; junction bases unmatched: 3. From germline, CDR1 is GTSNPN and CDR2 SVGIG (reference sequence). This CDR3 has 11 residues. The CDR3 loop reads CAWIWGGTQYF. The DNA of the CDR3 is TGTGCCTGGATCTGGGGGGGGACCCAGTACTTC.

The chain has TRBV5-5 and TRBJ1-5; D unresolved. Looked up from germline, CDR1 is SGHKS and CDR2 is YYEKEE (reference sequence). The CDR3 is 14 amino acids. Trimming cost V 4 bases and J 6 bases, with 14 bases left between them. CDR3 region: CASSPVDRGQPQHF. CDR3 coding DNA: TGTGCCAGCAGCCCAGTTGACCGGGGTCAGCCCCAGCATTTT. Variable domain in full (rest from reference TRBV5-5 and TRBJ1-5): DAGVTQSPTHLIKTRGQQVTLRCSPISGHKSVSWYQQVLGQGPQFIFQYYEKEERGRGNFPDRFSARQFPNYSSELNVNALLLGDSALYLCASSPVDRGQPQHFGDGTRLSIL.

This sequence joins TRBV5-1 and TRBJ1-1, with D possibly matching TRBD1 (6 bases). V shed 0 bases and J shed 4 bases, with 10 bases lying between them. This CDR3 has 14 amino acids. Germline lookup yields CDR1 SGHRS and CDR2 YFSETQ. The CDR3, as DNA: TGCGCCAGCAGCTTGGACACAGGGTCCACTGAAGCTTTCTTT. Its translation is CASSLDTGSTEAFF. The full variable domain, rest sourced from reference TRBV5-1 and TRBJ1-1, is KAGVTQTPRYLIKTRGQQVTLSCSPISGHRSVSWYQQTPGQGLQFLFEYFSETQRNKGNFPGRFSGRQFSNSRSEMNVSTLELGDSALYLCASSLDTGSTEAFFGQGTRLTVV.

The chain employs TRBV12-3 or TRBV12-4 and TRBJ1-1; no clear D gene. V was clipped by 5 bases and J by 6 bases, with 10 bases between them. The CDR3 totals 12 residues. The CDR3 loop reads CASSPRAAEAFF. DNA for the CDR3: TGTGCCAGCAGTCCCCGGGCAGCTGAAGCTTTCTTT.

This clonotype showed up many times. The chain has TRBV12-3 or TRBV12-4 and TRBJ2-7; D is undetermined. V gave up 2 bases and J gave up 2 bases, with 4 bases separating them. There are 12 residues in the CDR3. The CDR3 here is CASSLQPYEQYF. CDR3 coding DNA: TGTGCCAGCAGTTTACAGCCCTACGAGCAGTACTTC.

This clonotype was seen a handful of times. This chain uses TRBV7-8 with TRBJ2-7; D may be TRBD2 (6 bases). The V end was cut by 0 bases, the J end by 2 bases, with 8 bases between. The CDR3 loop spans 14 amino acids. Germline V gene data show CDR1 as SGHVS and CDR2 as FQNEAQ. DNA of the CDR3: TGTGCCAGCAGCTTAGCCCGCGGGACCTACGAGCAGTACTTC. Amino acids: CASSLARGTYEQYF. Supplemented by reference TRBV7-8 and TRBJ2-7, the full variable domain reads GAGVSQSPRYKVAKRGQDVALRCDPISGHVSLFWYQQALGQGPEFLTYFQNEAQLDKSGLPSDRFFAERPEGSVSTLKIQRTQQEDSAVYLCASSLARGTYEQYFGPGTRLTVT.

This chain joins TRBV11-2 and TRBJ2-3; 7 nucleotides line up with TRBD1. This CDR3 contains 14 residues. Unmatched junction bases numbered 5, after V lost 3 bases and J lost 5 bases. Per the germline V gene, CDR1 is SGHAT and CDR2 is FQNNGV. CDR3 sequence (DNA): TGTGCCAGCAGCTTTAGGGGGCCCGGAGATACGCAGTATTTT. Protein product: CASSFRGPGDTQYF.

The rearrangement links TRBV15 to TRBJ1-1, with D perhaps TRBD1 (6 bases). V was shortened by 3 bases and J by 6 bases, with 11 bases between the two germline ends. Germline V gene sequence: CDR1 LNHNV, CDR2 YYDKDF (reference sequence). The CDR3 spans 13 residues. CDR3 bases: TGTGCCACCAGCAGGTCACAGGGCTCTGAAGCTTTCTTT. Translated: CATSRSQGSEAFF.

This chain links TRBV29-1 with TRBJ2-3; no firm D call. The CDR3 is 13 amino acids. Trimming removed 4 bases at V and 0 bases at J, with 8 bases between. Germline lookup yields CDR1 SQVTM and CDR2 ANQGSEA. In DNA form, the CDR3 reads TGCAGCGTTGGAACCCTTAGCACAGATACGCAGTATTTT. Protein: CSVGTLSTDTQYF.

The chain joins TRBV5-5 to TRBJ1-5; D not certain. This CDR3 comprises 16 residues. Trimming removed 1 base from V and 3 bases from J, with 14 bases in between. Per the germline V gene, CDR1 is SGHKS and CDR2 is YYEKEE (reference sequence). The CDR3 region has the DNA TGTGCCAGCAGCTTGTTGGTCGGTCAGTTCAATCAGCCCCAGCATTTT. It codes for CASSLLVGQFNQPQHF.

This clonotype turned up a few times. This chain uses TRBV20-1 with TRBJ2-7, with D hard to call. This CDR3 spans 13 amino acids. V lost 0 bases and J lost 6, with 12 bases in between. The germline CDR1 and CDR2 sequences are DFQATT and SNEGSKA (reference sequence). As DNA, the CDR3 is TGCAGTGCTAGAGATCCTGGGTTGGCCGAGCAGTACTTC. This encodes CSARDPGLAEQYF.

This clonotype was counted only a few times. V and J are TRBV28 and TRBJ1-3; no definite D call. Germline-derived CDR1 and CDR2 are MDHEN and SYDVKM. This CDR3 spans 16 amino acids. Trimming took 6 bases from V and 4 from J, leaving 19 bases between them. The CDR3 sequence is CASRPNQAIGGNTIYF. CDR3 sequence (DNA): TGTGCCAGCAGGCCTAATCAGGCCATTGGAGGAAACACCATATATTTT.

This clonotype was recorded many times. The rearrangement uses TRBV27 and TRBJ1-5, with a tentative D call TRBD1 (6 bases). The CDR3 runs to 17 residues. V was pared by 3 bases and J by 3 bases, with 18 bases between. CDR1 and CDR2 from the germline V gene are MNHEY and SMNVEV (reference sequence). The CDR3 DNA reads TGTGCCAGCAGTTTTACAGGGAGCCCAGGCCCCAATCAGCCCCAGCATTTT. This encodes CASSFTGSPGPNQPQHF.

This clonotype was detected only a few times. This chain connects TRBV6-1 to TRBJ2-1, with 10 bases fitting TRBD1. The CDR3 runs 18 residues. Per germline, CDR1 MNHNS and CDR2 SASEGT. Trimming took 4 bases from V and 9 from J; bases not matched to a gene: 18. The CDR3 loop reads CASSARPGQGKGNGEQFF. The CDR3 DNA follows: TGTGCCAGCAGTGCCCGCCCGGGACAGGGGAAGGGCAACGGTGAGCAGTTCTTC.

The sample holds a few counts of this clonotype. The genes are TRBV12-3 or TRBV12-4 and TRBJ2-1; 8 bases fit TRBD2. J was trimmed by 4 bases and V by 1 base; bases with no gene match: 6. The CDR3 length is 16 residues. CDR3 nucleotide sequence: TGTGCCAGCAGTTTAGTCGGGCGGGGGGCATACAATGAGCAGTTCTTC. This sequence encodes CASSLVGRGAYNEQFF.

The V call is TRBV21-1, the J call TRBJ2-7; TRBD1 was called by the table and not checked on the DNA. TRBV21-1 is termed a pseudogene. The CDR3 extends over 16 amino acids. The CDR3 loop reads CASSISPGRTSYEQYF. CDR3 bases: TGTGCCAGCAGCATCTCTCCGGGACGTACCTCCTACGAGCAGTACTTC.

J is TRBJ2-1 and V is TRBV7-8; 10 bases fit TRBD1. V trimming: 5 bases; J trimming: 7 bases; junction bases outside the gene matches: 11. The CDR3 has 16 amino acids. Germline assignment: CDR1 SGHVS and CDR2 FQNEAQ. The CDR3 loop is CASSTPGTGEGNEQFF. CDR3 nucleotides: TGTGCCAGCAGCACCCCCGGGACAGGGGAGGGGAATGAGCAGTTCTTC.

The J gene is TRBJ2-3, the V gene TRBV15, with D maybe TRBD1 (7 bases). The CDR3 has 16 residues. Looked up from germline, CDR1 is LNHNV and CDR2 is YYDKDF (reference sequence). Trimming took off 6 bases at V and 1 base at J, with 17 bases between the two ends. CDR3 nucleotide sequence: TGTGCCACCAGTCCCGCGGGGCAGGGGGGCACAGATACGCAGTATTTT. Encoded protein: CATSPAGQGGTDTQYF.

This clonotype occurred a few times. The gene calls are TRBV20-1 and TRBJ2-7; no clear D. The CDR3 has 12 amino acids. V lost 3 bases to trimming and J lost 4 bases, with 10 bases between them. CDR1 and CDR2 from the germline V gene are DFQATT and SNEGSKA (reference sequence). This chain's CDR3 is CSASRREYEQYF. In DNA, the CDR3 is TGCAGTGCTAGTCGCAGAGAATACGAGCAGTACTTC.

The chain combines TRBV12-3 or TRBV12-4 with TRBJ2-3; D is possibly TRBD1 (5 bases). V was trimmed by 3 bases and J by 2 bases, leaving 12 bases between them. The CDR3 loop spans 15 amino acids. The CDR3 is CASSFKGPSTDTQYF. As DNA, the CDR3 is TGTGCCAGCAGTTTCAAGGGGCCCTCCACAGATACGCAGTATTTT.

This clonotype occurred a few times. The chain is built from TRBV6-5 and TRBJ1-3, with unresolved D. Germline lookup yields CDR1 MNHEY and CDR2 SVGAGI. The CDR3 has 14 residues. V was pared by 2 bases and J by 0 bases, with 5 bases between. CDR3 protein: CASSYDRSGNTIYF. The CDR3, as DNA: TGTGCCAGCAGTTACGATCGCTCTGGAAACACCATATATTTT.

A few counts support this clonotype. The chain is built from TRBV18 and TRBJ1-1; 9 nucleotides agree with TRBD1. The J segment lost 4 bases and the V segment lost 6 bases, leaving 12 bases of the junction unmatched. The CDR3 consists of 16 residues. The germline V gene encodes CDR1 KGHSH and CDR2 LQKENI. CDR3 sequence reads: CASSHGTGTLGTEAFF. Here the CDR3 DNA reads TGTGCCAGCTCCCATGGGACAGGGACTTTGGGCACTGAAGCTTTCTTT.

The rearrangement links TRBV29-1 to TRBJ2-1, with 8 positions matching TRBD2. The V gene's germline CDR1 is SQVTM and CDR2 ANQGSEA. This CDR3 region has 14 residues. The J segment lost 6 bases and the V segment lost 6 bases, leaving 10 bases of the junction unmatched. CDR3 bases: TGCAGCGTGAGCAAAGCGGGAGTAATCAATGAGCAGTTCTTC. This sequence encodes CSVSKAGVINEQFF.

This clonotype has more than one count but fewer than ten. The rearrangement joins TRBV12-3 or TRBV12-4 to TRBJ1-1; a weak D match, TRBD1 (5 bases). The germline V and J ends were trimmed by 7 bases and 1 base, with 22 bases remaining between them. The CDR3 is 17 amino acids. CDR3 in amino acids: CASTLIPWGKENTEAFF. The DNA for the CDR3 is TGTGCCAGCACCTTAATCCCCTGGGGCAAGGAGAACACTGAAGCTTTCTTT.